The present T cell receptor beta chain was sequenced within a study of T-cell reconstitution after alpha-beta-depleted transplantation in children. This sample's TCRbeta library carried unique molecular identifier barcodes. A single record per CDR3 protein comes from TCRdb applying MiXCR to the PCR reads. The table records 610,000 or so distinct CDR3 sequences, over 25% of them present only once. The ends were cut back, 2 bases at V and 5 bases at J, with 10 bases in the middle. The CDR3 consists of 15 residues. CDR1 and CDR2 from the germline V gene are MNHEY and SMNVEV (reference sequence). The specimen was PBMCs, collected before TCRalphabeta/CD19-depleted stem cell transplant. This sequence joins TRBV27 and TRBJ2-6; D gene uncertain. This TCR came from a boy younger than two with Wiskott-Aldrich syndrome, due to receive a stem cell transplant. For the CDR3, the DNA is TGTGCCAGCAGTTTAGGGCCCTCGAGGGCCAACGTCCTGACTTTC. It specifies CASSLGPSRANVLTF.